This TCR beta chain was retrieved from a study of blood T cell repertoires in COVID-19. Overall study context: The United States, Italy and Spain provided the acute and convalescent COVID-19 samples.

Profiling relied on immunoSEQ multiplex PCR, and the TCRdb table lists in-frame clones only, not all of them. The repertoire consists of over 200,000 clones, with roughly 80% occurring once and the leading ten covering 2.5% to 3%. CDR1 is MNHEY and CDR2 is SVGEGT in the germline V gene. The CDR3 is 14 residues long. After removal of 2 bases from V and 9 bases from J, the junction contained 9 bases not matched to a gene. The chain is built from TRBV6-2 or TRBV6-3 and TRBJ1-2, with 7 bases matching TRBD1. The clonotype comes from a woman between 40 and 55 years old with active or convalescent COVID-19. The specimen sequenced was peripheral blood. CDR3 sequence: CASSYLGTERRYTF. The DNA for the CDR3 is TGTGCCAGCAGTTACCTCGGGACAGAACGGCGCTACACCTTC.